These T cell receptor beta chains were read from a single sample in a study of shared clonotypes between healthy human individuals. Sequencing was performed with immunoSEQ multiplex PCR; in TCRdb, only in-frame clones are kept and a portion is missing. The profile shows 2 million to 2.5 million clones, 85% to 95% of them singletons. Source material: naive CD4+ T cells from PBMCs. The receptor set was obtained from a man younger than 30 in good health. Some clones in this sample may be carry-over from other donors' samples. The CDR3 runs from the conserved cysteine through the conserved F or W. A D gene is named only where the DNA matches it firmly. Clone size is stated in some rows and not others, as once, few, many or a class when expanded.

size	V	D	J	DNA	CDR3
.	TRBV5-3	.	TRBJ2-3	TGTGCCAGAAGCTTGTTCCGGGAGAGAGATACGCAGTATTTT	CARSLFRERDTQYF
.	TRBV5-4	.	TRBJ2-7	TGTGCCAGCAGCTCCCGGGAAGTCGGATCCTACGAGCAGTACTTC	CASSSREVGSYEQYF
.	TRBV7-8	.	TRBJ2-1	TGTGCCAGCAGCGAGGAGAGGGCCCTTGGCAATGAGCAGTTCTTC	CASSEERALGNEQFF
.	TRBV7-2	.	TRBJ2-3	TGTGCCTGCCATGGAAGTCCTGGCACAGATACGCAGTATTTT	CACHGSPGTDTQYF
.	TRBV6-1	.	TRBJ2-3	TGTGCCAGCAGTGAAAGATACTTACGACCCGGGACTCCAAGTAAGACGCAGTATTTT	CASSERYLRPGTPSKTQYF
.	TRBV28	.	TRBJ2-2	TGTGCCAGCAGTCGGCCCACCGGGGAGCTGTTTTTT	CASSRPTGELFF
.	TRBV7-3	.	TRBJ2-7	TGTGCCAGCAGCTTATCGTCTCAAACCTCACACGAGCAGTACTTC	CASSLSSQTSHEQYF
once	TRBV5-4	TRBD2	TRBJ2-3	TGTGCCAGCAGCTTCGGGGGGACCACTCGAAGCACAGATACGCAGTATTTT	CASSFGGTTRSTDTQYF
.	TRBV18	.	TRBJ2-1	TGTGCCAGCTCACCACCGTCGCTAGCAGTCAATGAGCAGTTCTTC	CASSPPSLAVNEQFF
.	TRBV7-8	TRBD1	TRBJ2-1	TGTGCCAGCAGCTTAGCCCCCGTCCAACCTAACCGGGACAGGGTATGGCATGAGCAGTTCTTC	CASSLAPVQPNRDRVWHEQFF
.	TRBV18	TRBD2	TRBJ2-5	TGTGCCAGCTCATCCCGGACTAGTGGGGAGACCCAGTACTTC	CASSSRTSGETQYF
.	TRBV28	.	TRBJ2-2	TGTGCCAGCAGTTTACCAGGGTGGTCCGGGGAGCTGTTTTTT	CASSLPGWSGELFF
.	TRBV7-6	.	TRBJ2-2	TGTGCCAGCAGTGTGACAGGCAACACCGGGGAGCTGTTTTTT	CASSVTGNTGELFF
.	TRBV27	TRBD1	TRBJ1-2	TGTGCCAGCAGTTTCCATTCGGACAGGGTATCGCGTGGCTACACCTTC	CASSFHSDRVSRGYTF
.	TRBV5-4	TRBD1	TRBJ2-7	TGTGCCAGCAGCACTAACCGGGACAGGGCTTTCGACGAGCAGTACTTC	CASSTNRDRAFDEQYF
.	TRBV30	TRBD2	TRBJ2-1	TGTGCCTGGAGTGCCGGACTAGCGGGAGGGCCCGGAGAGCAGTTCTTC	CAWSAGLAGGPGEQFF
.	TRBV5-1	TRBD2	TRBJ2-2	TGCGCCAGCAGCTTGGGAGCGGGGGAGAACACCGGGGAGCTGTTTTTT	CASSLGAGENTGELFF
.	TRBV18	.	TRBJ2-3	TGTGCCAGCTCACCCCGGGCGGGAAGCACAGATACGCAGTATTTT	CASSPRAGSTDTQYF
.	TRBV29-1	.	TRBJ2-3	TGCAGCGTTGAAGATCTGGCTAGCGGCACAGATACGCAGTATTTT	CSVEDLASGTDTQYF
.	TRBV4-3	.	TRBJ1-4	TGCGCCAGCAGCCGGACTGGCTTCAATGAAAAACTGTTTTTT	CASSRTGFNEKLFF
.	TRBV29-1	.	TRBJ1-2	TGCAGCGTTGGGGGAACACCTAACTATGGCTACACCTTC	CSVGGTPNYGYTF
.	TRBV5-1	TRBD2	TRBJ2-1	TGCGCCAGCAGCTTGTCAGTAGCGGGAGTATCCGAGCAGTTCTTC	CASSLSVAGVSEQFF
.	TRBV27	.	TRBJ1-1	TGTGCCAGCAGGACGGGTATAAGAGGAGGGATCCCAATGAACACTGAAGCTTTCTTT	CASRTGIRGGIPMNTEAFF
.	TRBV6-6	TRBD2	TRBJ2-5	TGTGCCAGCAGTATTCTAGCGGGAGTTGAGACCCAGTACTTC	CASSILAGVETQYF
.	TRBV7-9	.	TRBJ1-1	TGTGCCAGCAGACCTATCGGACCATCGAACACTGAAGCTTTCTTT	CASRPIGPSNTEAFF
.	TRBV28	.	TRBJ1-2	TGTGCCAGCAGTTTTAGAGGCATTGCTAACTATGGCTACACCTTC	CASSFRGIANYGYTF
.	TRBV18	TRBD2	TRBJ2-1	TGTGCCAGCTCCCCTTCGACAGGGACTAGCGGCTCCTACAATGAGCAGTTCTTC	CASSPSTGTSGSYNEQFF
.	TRBV7-2	.	TRBJ2-7	TGTGCCAGCAGCTGGGCCGGGACTGAATCCTACGAGCAGTACTTC	CASSWAGTESYEQYF
.	TRBV7-3	.	TRBJ2-2	TGTGCCAGCAGCGACCGAGGCACCGGGGAGCTGTTTTTT	CASSDRGTGELFF
.	TRBV30	TRBD1	TRBJ2-5	TGTGCCTGGAGGATGACAGGGTTTCAAGAGACCCAGTACTTC	CAWRMTGFQETQYF
.	TRBV28	TRBD1	TRBJ2-6	TGTGCCAGCAGGCGAACGACAGGGGCCTCTGGGGCCAACGTCCTGACTTTC	CASRRTTGASGANVLTF
.	TRBV5-1	TRBD1	TRBJ1-4	TGCGCCAGCAGCTTGGGCGCCAGGGGGCTCGCTAATGAAAAACTGTTTTTT	CASSLGARGLANEKLFF
.	TRBV28	TRBD2	TRBJ2-5	TGTGCCAGCAGTTTAAGTCCTAGCGGGAGTAGAGGGACCCAGTACTTC	CASSLSPSGSRGTQYF
.	TRBV28	.	TRBJ2-3	TGTGCCAGCAGTTTCCGGGGAACCACCACAGATACGCAGTATTTT	CASSFRGTTTDTQYF